One and the same sample provided the 25 T cell receptor beta chains below, sequenced in a study of shared clonotypes between healthy human individuals. TCRdb keeps only in-frame clones here, not all; method: immunoSEQ multiplex PCR. The table records about half a million clones, roughly 80% of them present only once. Sequenced sample: PBMCs. Receptor source: a woman aged 40 to 50 in good health. Some clones in this sample may be carry-over from other donors' samples.

CDR3 sequence (DNA): TGTGCCAGCAGAAAGGGGACTAGCGTCACCGGGGAGCTGTTTTTT. Translated, it gives CASRKGTSVTGELFF. The chain joins TRBV14 to TRBJ2-2; 10 bases agree with TRBD2. The CDR3 totals 15 residues. The J segment lost 4 bases and the V segment lost 6 bases, leaving 5 bases of the junction unmatched. Per the germline V gene, CDR1 is SGHDN and CDR2 is FVKESK. Full variable domain (outside the CDR3, taken from reference TRBV14 and TRBJ2-2): EAGVTQFPSHSVIEKGQTVTLRCDPISGHDNLYWYRRVMGKEIKFLLHFVKESKQDESGMPNNRFLAERTGGTYSTLKVQPAELEDSGVYFCASRKGTSVTGELFFGEGSRLTVL.

This clone has just a few counts. The chain recombines TRBV5-1 with TRBJ2-3; tentative D call: TRBD2 (6 bases). Trimming removed 4 bases from V and 6 bases from J, with 15 bases in between. Germline-derived CDR1 and CDR2 are SGHRS and YFSETQ. CDR3 length equals 14 residues. CDR3 DNA: TGCGCCAGCAGCCCGGGCCTTCGGGGGGATACGCAGTATTTT. Translation gives CASSPGLRGDTQYF.

The chain recombines TRBV6-1 with TRBJ1-5; D is ambiguous. Trimming took 2 bases from V and 0 from J, leaving 5 bases between them. From germline, CDR1 is MNHNS and CDR2 SASEGT. CDR3 length: 14 residues. The CDR3: CASSEFVSNQPQHF. In DNA form, the CDR3 reads TGTGCCAGCAGTGAATTTGTTAGCAATCAGCCCCAGCATTTT.

About this clone: A much bigger clone sits one base away, suggesting this may be a read error. The chain uses TRBV4-1 and TRBJ2-2, with 9 bases aligning to TRBD1. Germline CDR1 and CDR2: MGHRA and YSYEKL. This CDR3 spans 14 amino acids. The CDR3 nucleotides read TGCGCCAGCTTAGGACAGGGGAACACCGGGGAGCTGCTTTTT. Protein: CASLGQGNTGELLF.

The chain employs TRBV19 and TRBJ2-3; D not resolved. Looked up from germline, CDR1 is LNHDA and CDR2 is SQIVND (reference sequence). With 5 bases removed from V and 10 bases from J, the gap between germline ends came to 13 bases. This CDR3 contains 12 residues. The CDR3 DNA reads TGTGCCAGTAGTGATGCGGCGGCCCCGCAGTATTTT. Encoded protein: CASSDAAAPQYF. The variable domain in full, completed from reference TRBV19 and TRBJ2-3, reads DGGITQSPKYLFRKEGQNVTLSCEQNLNHDAMYWYRQDPGQGLRLIYYSQIVNDFQKGDIAEGYSVSREKKESFPLTVTSAQKNPTAFYLCASSDAAAPQYFGPGTRLTVL.

The rearrangement uses TRBV28 and TRBJ1-5, with D tentatively TRBD1 (6 bases). Trimming removed 3 bases from V and 4 bases from J, with 10 bases in between. CDR1 is MDHEN, CDR2 SYDVKM, per germline. This CDR3 has 14 amino acids. Here the CDR3 reads CASSFVQGNQPQHF. CDR3 nucleotides: TGTGCCAGCAGTTTCGTCCAGGGGAATCAGCCCCAGCATTTT.

The chain uses TRBV27 and TRBJ2-1; D might be TRBD2 (6 bases). V was pared by 4 bases and J by 6 bases, with 13 bases between. The CDR3 length is 14 residues. Germline V CDR1 and CDR2: MNHEY, SMNVEV (reference sequence). The CDR3 here is CASSWDPGGNEQFF. In DNA, the CDR3 is TGTGCCAGCAGTTGGGACCCCGGGGGCAATGAGCAGTTCTTC.

The chain carries TRBV6-6 and TRBJ1-2; no firm D call. CDR1 is MNHNY and CDR2 is SVGAGI in the germline V gene (reference sequence). The CDR3 has 11 residues. V gave up 7 bases and J gave up 2 bases, with 5 bases separating them. CDR3 DNA: TGTGCCAGCACGTTGAACTATGGCTACACCTTC. Its protein product is CASTLNYGYTF.

The chain has TRBV7-9 and TRBJ1-1; D unresolved. Germline CDR1 is SEHNR and CDR2 is FQNEAQ (reference sequence). V shed 1 base and J shed 7 bases, with 10 bases lying between them. The CDR3 is 13 residues long. Here the CDR3 DNA reads TGTGCCAGCAGCTTAGAAGCCGGGCTTGAAGCTTTCTTT. Its protein is CASSLEAGLEAFF. The entire variable domain, with the rest obtained from reference TRBV7-9 and TRBJ1-1, is as follows: DTGVSQNPRHKITKRGQNVTFRCDPISEHNRLYWYRQTLGQGPEFLTYFQNEAQLEKSRLLSDRFSAERPKGSFSTLEIQRTEQGDSAMYLCASSLEAGLEAFFGQGTRLTVV.

The chain recombines TRBV30 with TRBJ2-5; possible D gene TRBD2, 6 bases. The CDR3 is 13 amino acids. The V end lost 5 bases, the J end lost 1 base, and 11 bases lay between the germline ends. Germline V gives CDR1 GTSNPN, CDR2 SVGIG (reference sequence). The CDR3 nucleotides read TGTGCCTGGGGCGGGATGTTCCAAGAGACCCAGTACTTC. Protein: CAWGGMFQETQYF.

The V and J genes are TRBV28 and TRBJ2-1; D is perhaps TRBD1 or TRBD2 (5 bases each). The CDR3 has 15 residues. Germline CDR1 is MDHEN and CDR2 is SYDVKM. Trimming left V 1 base short and J 7 bases short, with 14 bases between. The CDR3 loop reads CASSLSPGRLNEQFF. The CDR3 DNA follows: TGTGCCAGCAGTTTATCGCCGGGACGGTTGAATGAGCAGTTCTTC. The full variable domain, in which reference TRBV28 and TRBJ2-1 provide the parts outside the CDR3, is DVKVTQSSRYLVKRTGEKVFLECVQDMDHENMFWYRQDPGLGLRLIYFSYDVKMKEKGDIPEGYSVSREKKERFSLILESASTNQTSMYLCASSLSPGRLNEQFFGPGTRLTVL.

The rearrangement joins TRBV5-1 to TRBJ2-3, with D possibly being TRBD2 (6 bases). V shed 4 bases and J shed 5 bases, with 14 bases lying between them. CDR1 and CDR2 (germline): SGHRS, YFSETQ. The CDR3 sequence is 14 residues long. The CDR3 region is CASSGGTEGDTQYF. The CDR3 DNA sequence: TGCGCCAGCAGCGGGGGGACGGAAGGAGATACGCAGTATTTT.

This clone was detected once. The chain is built from TRBV7-2 and TRBJ2-2, with no clear D. The V end lost 3 bases, the J end lost 6 bases, and 11 bases lay between the germline ends. Per germline, CDR1 SGHTA and CDR2 FQGNSA. The CDR3 spans 14 residues. The chain's CDR3 is CASSFGPASGELFF. CDR3 DNA: TGTGCCAGCAGCTTTGGGCCCGCCTCCGGGGAGCTGTTTTTT.

This clone appeared once. This sequence joins TRBV5-1 and TRBJ1-5; possible D gene TRBD1, 5 bases. The length of the CDR3 is 15 residues. Trimming cost V 0 bases and J 5 bases, with 12 bases left between them. Germline assignment: CDR1 SGHRS and CDR2 YFSETQ. CDR3 nucleotide sequence: TGCGCCAGCAGCTTGGTTGGGGGAGGCGATCAGCCCCAGCATTTT. It yields the protein CASSLVGGGDQPQHF.

Concerning this clone itself: A far more abundant clone sits one base away, making this likely a read error. This chain joins TRBV7-2 and TRBJ2-7; D may be TRBD1 or TRBD2 (6 bases each). V was shortened by 9 bases and J by 5 bases, with 17 bases between the two germline ends. The CDR3 has 13 amino acids. Germline V gene lookup returns CDR1 SGHTA and CDR2 FQGNSA. CDR3 sequence: CASSGASGDEQYF. The CDR3 region has the DNA TGTGCCAGTTCGGGGGCTAGTGGCGACGAGCAGTACTTC.

The genes are TRBV11-3 and TRBJ1-5; tentatively, D is TRBD1 (6 bases). V shed 5 bases and J shed 4 bases, with 18 bases lying between them. CDR3 length: 16 residues. The germline gives CDR1 SGHNT, CDR2 YENEEA. The CDR3 DNA reads as TGTGCCAGCAGCCAAGCCAGGGGATCTGAGAATCAGCCCCAGCATTTT. It specifies CASSQARGSENQPQHF. The full variable domain, in which reference TRBV11-3 and TRBJ1-5 provide the parts outside the CDR3, is EAGVVQSPRYKIIEKKQPVAFWCNPISGHNTLYWYLQNLGQGPELLIRYENEEAVDDSQLPKDRFSAERLKGVDSTLKIQPAELGDSAVYLCASSQARGSENQPQHFGDGTRLSIL.

The V and J genes are TRBV6-1 and TRBJ1-2; D gene uncertain. Germline values: CDR1 MNHNS, CDR2 SASEGT. The V end lost 4 bases, the J end lost 5 bases, and 14 bases lay between the germline ends. The CDR3 totals 14 residues. CDR3: CASSAGPVGYGYTF. The CDR3 bases are TGTGCCAGCAGTGCCGGGCCGGTAGGGTATGGCTACACCTTC.

As regards this clone: One base separates it from a far larger clone, so it is likely a read error. The V call is TRBV30, the J call TRBJ2-5; no firm D call. The CDR3 extends over 13 amino acids. Germline-derived CDR1 and CDR2 are GTSNPN and SVGIG (reference sequence). V dropped 2 bases and J dropped 7 bases, with 14 bases sitting between them. CDR3: CAWSPAASVTQYF. Here the CDR3 DNA reads TGTGCCTGGAGTCCCGCAGCCTCCGTGACCCAGTACTTC.

The chain carries TRBV5-6 and TRBJ2-1, with D tentatively TRBD1 or TRBD2 (5 bases each). The germline CDR1 and CDR2 sequences are SGHDT and YYEEEE. V was shortened by 4 bases and J by 0 bases, with 11 bases between the two germline ends. CDR3 length equals 15 residues. This chain's CDR3 is CASSPGASSYNEQFF. In nucleotides, the CDR3 is TGTGCCAGCAGCCCCGGGGCGAGCTCCTACAATGAGCAGTTCTTC.

The chain combines TRBV20-1 with TRBJ2-1; D ambiguous. Trimming left V 3 bases short and J 3 bases short, with 3 bases between. In germline, CDR1 is DFQATT, CDR2 SNEGSKA (reference sequence). CDR3 size: 11 residues. The CDR3 region has the DNA TGCAGTGCTAGTTTCTACAATGAGCAGTTCTTC. This codes for CSASFYNEQFF.

This clone was observed at least ten times. The chain uses TRBV6-1 and TRBJ1-1, with TRBD1 matching 7 bases. Germline trimming cut 7 bases from V and 7 bases from J; bases unmatched to any gene: 6. The CDR3 totals 12 residues. The V gene's germline CDR1 is MNHNS and CDR2 SASEGT. The CDR3 sequence: CASKGDRFEAFF. CDR3 coding DNA: TGTGCCAGCAAGGGGGACAGATTTGAAGCTTTCTTT.

The CDR3 region has the DNA TGTGCCACCAGCAGAGGGGGGACAGAATCTTACGAGCAGTACTTC. As protein: CATSRGGTESYEQYF. The genes are TRBV15 and TRBJ2-7; 7 bases agree with TRBD1. Per germline, CDR1 LNHNV and CDR2 YYDKDF (reference sequence). Germline trimming cut 1 base from V and 4 bases from J; bases unmatched to any gene: 7. This CDR3 spans 15 amino acids.

The chain carries TRBV5-4 and TRBJ1-1; TRBD1 might be the D (5 bases). The CDR3 contains 14 residues. Germline V gene data show CDR1 as SGHNT and CDR2 as YYREEE (reference sequence). V was cut by 3 bases and J by 4 bases, with 13 bases left in between. This CDR3 reads CASSSGNGGTEAFF. DNA for the CDR3: TGTGCCAGCAGCTCGGGTAATGGGGGCACTGAAGCTTTCTTT. The full variable domain, in which reference TRBV5-4 and TRBJ1-1 provide the parts outside the CDR3, is ETGVTQSPTHLIKTRGQQVTLRCSSQSGHNTVSWYQQALGQGPQFIFQYYREEENGRGNFPPRFSGLQFPNYSSELNVNALELDDSALYLCASSSGNGGTEAFFGQGTRLTVV.

This clone was picked up one time. With a much larger clone just one base away, this may be a read error. This sample includes further DNA sequences coding for the same CDR3. CDR3 sequence reads: CASSRDNNYGYTF. The CDR3 bases are TGCGCCAGTAGTAGGGACAATAACTATGGCTACACCTTC. The rearrangement uses TRBV19 and TRBJ1-2; weak D call: TRBD1 (6 bases). This CDR3 contains 13 residues. CDR1 and CDR2 (germline): LNHDA, SQIVND (reference sequence).

The J gene is TRBJ1-4, the V gene TRBV11-3, with no clear D. Trimming shortened V by 5 bases and J by 7 bases, and 17 bases separated the two germline ends. This CDR3 spans 15 amino acids. Germline V CDR1 and CDR2: SGHNT, YENEEA. Written as DNA, the CDR3 is TGTGCCAGCAGCCTCCAAAGAAGGCTGAGTGAAAAACTGTTTTTT. This translates into CASSLQRRLSEKLFF.